These 13 T cell receptor beta chains came from one sample sequenced in a study of OX40 agonist ivuxolimab in advanced cancers. Repertoires were generated with immunoSEQ multiplex PCR, while TCRdb's copy carries only in-frame clones and drops some. The sample includes roughly 80,000 clones, 85% to 95% of them seen just once. The sequences come from CD4+ or CD8+ T cells sorted from blood, collected in a trial of the OX40 agonist ivuxolimab. These receptors originate from an adult with an advanced solid tumor such as melanoma, head and neck, liver or kidney cancer.

This clone was seen a single time. The V and J genes are TRBV4-3 and TRBJ2-7; 8 bases match TRBD2. The V gene end was trimmed by 2 bases and the J gene end by 5 bases; junction bases not matched to a gene: 8. CDR1 is LGHNA, CDR2 YSLEER, per germline. CDR3 length equals 15 residues. Here the CDR3 reads CASSQRLVGGDEQYF. CDR3 DNA: TGCGCCAGCAGCCAAAGATTAGTCGGGGGGGACGAGCAGTACTTC.

This clone appeared once. The chain uses TRBV14 and TRBJ1-2; D remains ambiguous. The V and J ends lost 2 bases and 6 bases respectively, with 13 bases between them. The CDR3 covers 14 residues. Germline lookup yields CDR1 SGHDN and CDR2 FVKESK. The CDR3 is CASSQYSVRNGYTF. CDR3 sequence (DNA): TGTGCCAGCAGCCAATACAGCGTCCGGAATGGCTACACCTTC.

The chain carries TRBV28 and TRBJ1-2; D possibly corresponds to TRBD1 (6 bases). In germline, CDR1 is MDHEN, CDR2 SYDVKM. The CDR3 has 16 amino acids. The germline V and J ends were trimmed by 9 bases and 2 bases, with 22 bases remaining between them. CDR3 DNA: TGTGCCAGTACTTCGATCGGGGGCGAATGGAACTATGGCTACACCTTC. Translating gives CASTSIGGEWNYGYTF.

CDR3 sequence reads: CAWSDSNQPQHF. Here the CDR3 DNA reads TGTGCCTGGTCTGATAGCAATCAGCCCCAGCATTTT. V and J are TRBV30 and TRBJ1-5; D call uncertain. CDR1 and CDR2 from the germline V gene are GTSNPN and SVGIG (reference sequence). This CDR3 comprises 12 residues. Deletions cut 5 bases from V and 0 bases from J, with 5 bases between.

The sample holds one count of this clone. V usage is TRBV5-1 and J usage is TRBJ2-1; 12 nucleotides line up with TRBD2. The germline V gene encodes CDR1 SGHRS and CDR2 YFSETQ. J was trimmed by 9 bases and V by 4 bases; bases with no gene match: 8. The CDR3 length is 15 residues. This CDR3 is CASSPKTSGSFEQFF. The DNA of the CDR3 is TGCGCCAGCAGCCCGAAGACTAGCGGGAGTTTTGAGCAGTTCTTC.

J is TRBJ2-1 and V is TRBV7-2; 7 positions agree with TRBD1. The ends lost 4 bases at V and 3 bases at J; junction bases unmatched: 3. The V gene's germline CDR1 is SGHTA and CDR2 FQGNSA. The CDR3 has 14 residues. The CDR3 DNA reads TGTGCCAGCAGCTCCCGACAGGGCTACAATGAGCAGTTCTTC. Protein sequence: CASSSRQGYNEQFF. Full variable domain (remainder filled in from reference TRBV7-2 and TRBJ2-1): GAGVSQSPSNKVTEKGKDVELRCDPISGHTALYWYRQSLGQGLEFLIYFQGNSAPDKSGLPSDRFSAERTGGSVSTLTIQRTQQEDSAVYLCASSSRQGYNEQFFGPGTRLTVL.

This clone was counted once. The chain combines TRBV7-9 with TRBJ2-7; unclear D gene. The CDR3 runs to 13 residues. With 3 bases removed from V and 7 bases from J, the gap between germline ends came to 13 bases. In germline, CDR1 is SEHNR, CDR2 FQNEAQ (reference sequence). The CDR3 loop reads CASSFQDPGEQYF. The CDR3 region has the DNA TGTGCCAGCAGCTTCCAGGACCCTGGGGAGCAGTACTTC.

This sequence joins TRBV6-5 and TRBJ2-1, with 8 bases matching TRBD1. Germline V gene lookup returns CDR1 MNHEY and CDR2 SVGAGI. There are 14 residues in the CDR3. The V gene end was trimmed by 5 bases and the J gene end by 9 bases; junction bases not matched to a gene: 9. The CDR3 bases are TGTGCCAGCAGTCGGGCAGGGGGCTGGGTTGAGCAGTTCTTC. This codes for CASSRAGGWVEQFF.

This sequence joins TRBV29-1 and TRBJ2-3, with a possible D match to TRBD2 (6 bases). Germline CDR1 is SQVTM and CDR2 is ANQGSEA. V was pared by 4 bases and J by 3 bases, with 11 bases between. The CDR3 has 13 residues. CDR3 amino acids: CSVVGRGTDTQYF. The DNA of the CDR3 is TGCAGCGTTGTCGGGAGAGGAACAGATACGCAGTATTTT.

This clone was seen more than once but under ten times. The chain is built from TRBV6-6 and TRBJ1-1; D not resolved. Trimming left V 7 bases short and J 4 bases short, with 13 bases between. Germline V gene data show CDR1 as MNHNY and CDR2 as SVGAGI (reference sequence). The CDR3 totals 13 residues. The CDR3 DNA reads as TGTGCCAGCAAAAACTGGGAGGGCACTGAAGCTTTCTTT. This sequence encodes CASKNWEGTEAFF.

The chain combines TRBV4-3 with TRBJ1-5; D possibly corresponds to TRBD1 (5 bases). V was trimmed by 0 bases and J by 5 bases, leaving 8 bases between them. CDR3 length equals 14 residues. Germline V gives CDR1 LGHNA, CDR2 YSLEER. The CDR3 is CASSQELGDQPQHF. The CDR3 nucleotides are TGCGCCAGCAGCCAAGAGTTGGGGGATCAGCCCCAGCATTTT.

The chain employs TRBV6-1 and TRBJ1-1; a weak D match, TRBD1 (5 bases). The CDR3 covers 13 residues. The germline CDR1 and CDR2 sequences are MNHNS and SASEGT. The germline V and J ends were trimmed by 11 bases and 3 bases, with 16 bases remaining between them. CDR3 DNA sequence: TGTGCCTCCACGGGGGGGTGGGACACTGAAGCTTTCTTT. Translated, it gives CASTGGWDTEAFF.

The chain is built from TRBV28 and TRBJ2-3; tentative D call: TRBD2 (6 bases). Trimming cost V 7 bases and J 2 bases, with 22 bases left between them. The CDR3 has 17 residues. Per germline, CDR1 MDHEN and CDR2 SYDVKM. The DNA for the CDR3 is TGTGCCAGCACCGAGGGGCGGGAATGGACATACACAGATACGCAGTATTTT. It codes for CASTEGREWTYTDTQYF.